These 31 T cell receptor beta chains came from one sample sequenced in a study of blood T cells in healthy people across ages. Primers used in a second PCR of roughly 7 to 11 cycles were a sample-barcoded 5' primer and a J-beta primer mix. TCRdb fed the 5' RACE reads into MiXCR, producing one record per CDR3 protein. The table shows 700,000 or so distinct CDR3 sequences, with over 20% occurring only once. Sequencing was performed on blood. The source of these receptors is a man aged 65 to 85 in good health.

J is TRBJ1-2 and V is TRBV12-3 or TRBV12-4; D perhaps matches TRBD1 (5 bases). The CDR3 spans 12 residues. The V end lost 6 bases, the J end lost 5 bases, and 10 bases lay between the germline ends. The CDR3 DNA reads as TGTGCCAGCAGGGGGGATCTATATGGCTACACCTTC. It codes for CASRGDLYGYTF.

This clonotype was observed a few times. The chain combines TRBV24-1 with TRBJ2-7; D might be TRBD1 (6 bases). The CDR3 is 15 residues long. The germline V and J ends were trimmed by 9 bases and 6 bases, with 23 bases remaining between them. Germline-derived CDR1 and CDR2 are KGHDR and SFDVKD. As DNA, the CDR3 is TGTGCCACCTGCCGCCTCAGGACAACCAGGGGCGAGCAGTACGTC. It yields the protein CATCRLRTTRGEQYV.

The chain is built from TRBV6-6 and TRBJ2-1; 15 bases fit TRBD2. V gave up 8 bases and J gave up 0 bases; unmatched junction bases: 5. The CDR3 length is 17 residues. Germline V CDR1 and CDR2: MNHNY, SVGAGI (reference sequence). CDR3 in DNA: TGTGCCAGCGCGGGACTAGCGGGAGGAGTCTCCTACAATGAGCAGTTCTTC. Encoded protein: CASAGLAGGVSYNEQFF.

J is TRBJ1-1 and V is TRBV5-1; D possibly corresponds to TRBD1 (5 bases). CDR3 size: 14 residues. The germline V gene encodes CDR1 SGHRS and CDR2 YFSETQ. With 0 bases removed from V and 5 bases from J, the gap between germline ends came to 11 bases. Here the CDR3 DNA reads TGCGCCAGCAGCTTGGAGGGACTGTTAACTGAAGCTTTCTTT. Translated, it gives CASSLEGLLTEAFF.

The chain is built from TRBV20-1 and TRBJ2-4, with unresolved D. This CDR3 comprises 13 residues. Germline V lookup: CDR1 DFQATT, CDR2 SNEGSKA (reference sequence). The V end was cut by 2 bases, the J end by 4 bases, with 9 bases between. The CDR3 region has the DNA TGCAGTGCTAGAATCCCCGGGAAAAACATTCAGTACTTC. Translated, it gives CSARIPGKNIQYF.

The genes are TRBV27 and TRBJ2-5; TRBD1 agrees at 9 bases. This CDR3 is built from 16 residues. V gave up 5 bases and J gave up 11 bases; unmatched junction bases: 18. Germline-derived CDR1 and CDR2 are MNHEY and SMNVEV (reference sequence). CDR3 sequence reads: CASSRYAGTGTYAQYF. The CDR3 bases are TGTGCCAGCAGTCGGTACGCCGGGACAGGGACCTACGCGCAGTACTTC.

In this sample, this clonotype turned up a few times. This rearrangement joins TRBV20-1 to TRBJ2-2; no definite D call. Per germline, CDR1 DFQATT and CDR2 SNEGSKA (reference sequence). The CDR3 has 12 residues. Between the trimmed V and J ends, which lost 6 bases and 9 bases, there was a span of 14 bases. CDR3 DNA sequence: TGCAGTGCCACTCCTCAAGGGAGGGAGCTGTTTTTT. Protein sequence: CSATPQGRELFF.

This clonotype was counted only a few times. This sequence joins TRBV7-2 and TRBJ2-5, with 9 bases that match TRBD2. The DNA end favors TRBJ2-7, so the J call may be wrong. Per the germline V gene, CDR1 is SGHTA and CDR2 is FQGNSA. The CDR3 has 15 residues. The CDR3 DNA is TGTACCAGCAGCTTAGATAGTAGCGGGAGATTCGAGCAGTACGTC. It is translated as CTSSLDSSGRFEQYV.

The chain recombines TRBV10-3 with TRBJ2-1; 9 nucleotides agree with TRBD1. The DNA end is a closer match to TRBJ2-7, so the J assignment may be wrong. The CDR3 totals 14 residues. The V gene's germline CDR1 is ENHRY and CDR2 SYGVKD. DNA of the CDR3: TGTGCCATCAGGGGACAGGGAATTGTTGACGAGCAGTACTTC. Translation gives CAIRGQGIVDEQYF.

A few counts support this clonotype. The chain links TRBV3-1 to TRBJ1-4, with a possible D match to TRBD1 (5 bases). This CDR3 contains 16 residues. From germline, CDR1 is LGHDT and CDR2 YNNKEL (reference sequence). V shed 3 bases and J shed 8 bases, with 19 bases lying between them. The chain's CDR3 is CASSQPRGTRGEKLFF. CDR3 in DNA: TGTGCCAGCAGCCAGCCCCGGGGGACTCGGGGGGAAAAACTGTTTTTT.

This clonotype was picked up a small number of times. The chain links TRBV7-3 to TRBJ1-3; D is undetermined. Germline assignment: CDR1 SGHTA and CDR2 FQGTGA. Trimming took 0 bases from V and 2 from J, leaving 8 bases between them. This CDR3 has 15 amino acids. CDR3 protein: CASSLTFGAGNTIYF. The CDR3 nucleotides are TGTGCCAGCAGCTTAACGTTTGGAGCTGGAAACACCATATATTTT.

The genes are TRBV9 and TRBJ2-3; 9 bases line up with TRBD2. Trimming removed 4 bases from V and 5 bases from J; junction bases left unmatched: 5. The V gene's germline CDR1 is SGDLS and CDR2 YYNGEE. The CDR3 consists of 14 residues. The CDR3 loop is CASSLRSGGDTQYF. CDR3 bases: TGTGCCAGCAGCTTACGTAGCGGGGGAGATACGCAGTATTTT. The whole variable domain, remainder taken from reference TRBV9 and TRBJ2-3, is DSGVTQTPKHLITATGQRVTLRCSPRSGDLSVYWYQQSLDQGLQFLIQYYNGEERAKGNILERFSAQQFPDLHSELNLSSLELGDSALYFCASSLRSGGDTQYFGPGTRLTVL.

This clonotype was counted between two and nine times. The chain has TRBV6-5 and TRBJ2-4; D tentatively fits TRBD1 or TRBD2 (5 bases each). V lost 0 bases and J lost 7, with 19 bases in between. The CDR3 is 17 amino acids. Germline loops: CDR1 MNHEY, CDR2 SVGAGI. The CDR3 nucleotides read TGTGCCAGCAGTTACTCTCCGAACAGTGGGGACGGGAACATTCAGTACTTC. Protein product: CASSYSPNSGDGNIQYF.

The CDR3 is CASTQTGPITYEQYF. CDR3 DNA sequence: TGTGCCAGCACCCAGACGGGGCCGATAACCTACGAGCAGTACTTC. V usage is TRBV5-6 and J usage is TRBJ2-7; D assignment may be TRBD1 or TRBD2 (5 bases each). This CDR3 spans 15 amino acids. The germline V and J ends were trimmed by 6 bases and 2 bases, with 18 bases remaining between them. Germline V gives CDR1 SGHDT, CDR2 YYEEEE.

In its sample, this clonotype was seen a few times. As DNA, the CDR3 is TGTGCCAGTAGTATAGATCTGTGGGGACGAGATACGCAGTATTTT. Protein: CASSIDLWGRDTQYF. This sequence joins TRBV19 and TRBJ2-3; D possibly matches TRBD1 or TRBD2 (5 bases each). Trimming shortened V by 0 bases and J by 5 bases, and 12 bases separated the two germline ends. The CDR3 spans 15 residues. Germline V CDR1 and CDR2: LNHDA, SQIVND (reference sequence).

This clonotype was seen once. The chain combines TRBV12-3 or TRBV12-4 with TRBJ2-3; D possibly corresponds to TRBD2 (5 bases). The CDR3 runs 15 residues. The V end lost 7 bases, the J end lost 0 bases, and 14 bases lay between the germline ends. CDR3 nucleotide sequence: TGTGCCAGCATCCCCATGGGAGTCAGCACAGATACGCAGTATTTT. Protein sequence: CASIPMGVSTDTQYF.

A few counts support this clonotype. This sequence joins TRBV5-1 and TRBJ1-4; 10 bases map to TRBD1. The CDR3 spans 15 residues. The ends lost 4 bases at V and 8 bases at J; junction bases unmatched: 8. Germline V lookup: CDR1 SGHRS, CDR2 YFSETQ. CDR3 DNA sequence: TGCGCCAGCAGCCACGGGACAGGGGTTGGGGAAAAACTGTTTTTT. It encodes CASSHGTGVGEKLFF. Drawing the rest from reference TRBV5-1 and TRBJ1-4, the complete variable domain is KAGVTQTPRYLIKTRGQQVTLSCSPISGHRSVSWYQQTPGQGLQFLFEYFSETQRNKGNFPGRFSGRQFSNSRSEMNVSTLELGDSALYLCASSHGTGVGEKLFFGSGTQLSVL.

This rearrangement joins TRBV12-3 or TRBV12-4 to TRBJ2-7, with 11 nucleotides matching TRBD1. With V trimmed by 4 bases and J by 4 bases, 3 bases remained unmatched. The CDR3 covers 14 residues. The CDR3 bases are TGTGCCAGCAGTTCGGACAGGGGGCAGTACGAGCAGTACTTC. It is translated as CASSSDRGQYEQYF.

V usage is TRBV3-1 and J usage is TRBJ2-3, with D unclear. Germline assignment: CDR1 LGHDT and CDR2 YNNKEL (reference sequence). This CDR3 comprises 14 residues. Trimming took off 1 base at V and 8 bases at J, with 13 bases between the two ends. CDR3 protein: CASSQVGSGGTQYF. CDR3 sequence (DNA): TGTGCCAGCAGCCAAGTTGGCTCCGGTGGTACGCAGTATTTT.

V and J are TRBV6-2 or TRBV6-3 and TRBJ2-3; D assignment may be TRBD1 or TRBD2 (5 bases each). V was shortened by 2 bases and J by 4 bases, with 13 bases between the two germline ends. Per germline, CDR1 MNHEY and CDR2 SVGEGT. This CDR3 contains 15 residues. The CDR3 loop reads CASSYGTIAPDTQYF. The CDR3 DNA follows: TGTGCCAGCAGTTACGGGACCATTGCCCCAGATACGCAGTATTTT.

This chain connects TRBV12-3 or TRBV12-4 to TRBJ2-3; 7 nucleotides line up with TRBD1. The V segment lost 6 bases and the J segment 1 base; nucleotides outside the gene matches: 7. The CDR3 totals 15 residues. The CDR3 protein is CASREAGTGTDTQYF. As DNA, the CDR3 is TGTGCCAGCAGAGAGGCCGGGACAGGCACAGATACGCAGTATTTT.

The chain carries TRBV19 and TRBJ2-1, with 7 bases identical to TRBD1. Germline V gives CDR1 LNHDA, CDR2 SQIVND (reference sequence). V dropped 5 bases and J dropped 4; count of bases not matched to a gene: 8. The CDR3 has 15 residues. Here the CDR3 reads CASSPSRDSYNEQFF. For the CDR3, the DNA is TGTGCCAGTAGTCCGTCCCGGGACAGTTACAATGAGCAGTTCTTC.

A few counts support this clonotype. In DNA form, the CDR3 reads TGTGCCAGCAGTGAACTTGGGGATCATACGCAGTATTTT. Encoded protein: CASSELGDHTQYF. The chain is built from TRBV6-1 and TRBJ2-3, with D unresolved. Trimming pared 2 bases from V and 7 bases from J, leaving 10 bases between. This CDR3 has 13 residues. Germline CDR1 is MNHNS and CDR2 is SASEGT.

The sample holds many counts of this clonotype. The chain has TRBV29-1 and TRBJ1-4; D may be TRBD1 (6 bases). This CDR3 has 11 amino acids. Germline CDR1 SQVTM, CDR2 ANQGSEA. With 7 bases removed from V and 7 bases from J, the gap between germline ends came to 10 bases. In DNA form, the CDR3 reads TGCAGCGAACAGGGAACTGAAAAACTGTTTTTT. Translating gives CSEQGTEKLFF.

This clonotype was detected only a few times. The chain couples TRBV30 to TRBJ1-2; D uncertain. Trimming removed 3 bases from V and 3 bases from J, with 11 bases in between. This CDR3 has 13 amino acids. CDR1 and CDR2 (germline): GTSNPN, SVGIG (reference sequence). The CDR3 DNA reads TGTGCCTGGAGAGGAGGTCACTACTATGGCTACACCTTC. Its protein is CAWRGGHYYGYTF.

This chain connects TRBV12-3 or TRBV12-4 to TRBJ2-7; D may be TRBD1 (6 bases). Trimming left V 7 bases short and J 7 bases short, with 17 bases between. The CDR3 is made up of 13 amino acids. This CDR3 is CASNNMGADEQYF. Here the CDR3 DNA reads TGTGCCAGCAATAATATGGGGGCGGATGAGCAGTACTTC.

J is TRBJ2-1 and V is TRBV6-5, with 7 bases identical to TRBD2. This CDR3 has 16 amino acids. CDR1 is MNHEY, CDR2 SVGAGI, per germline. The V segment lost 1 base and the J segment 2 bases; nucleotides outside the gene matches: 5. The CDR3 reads CASSYWRGTTYNEQFF. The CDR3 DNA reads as TGTGCCAGCAGTTACTGGCGGGGGACTACCTACAATGAGCAGTTCTTC.

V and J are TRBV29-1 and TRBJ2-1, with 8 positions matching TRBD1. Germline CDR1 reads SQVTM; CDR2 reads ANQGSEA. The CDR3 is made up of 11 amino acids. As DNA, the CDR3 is TGCAGAGGGGGACAGGACAATGAGCAGTTCTTC. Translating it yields CRGGQDNEQFF.

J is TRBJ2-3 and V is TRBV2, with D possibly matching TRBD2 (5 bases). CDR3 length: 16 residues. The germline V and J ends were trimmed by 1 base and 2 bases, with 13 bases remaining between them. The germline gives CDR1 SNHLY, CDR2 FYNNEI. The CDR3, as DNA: TGTGCCAGCAGTGAAGGCTCAGGCGGGTACACAGATACGCAGTATTTT. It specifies CASSEGSGGYTDTQYF.

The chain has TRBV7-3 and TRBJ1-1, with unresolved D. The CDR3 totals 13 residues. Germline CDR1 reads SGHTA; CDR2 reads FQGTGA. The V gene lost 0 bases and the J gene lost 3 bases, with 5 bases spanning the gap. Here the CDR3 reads CASSLTPDTEAFF. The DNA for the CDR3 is TGTGCCAGCAGCTTAACCCCCGACACTGAAGCTTTCTTT. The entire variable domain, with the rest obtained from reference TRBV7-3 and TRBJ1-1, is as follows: GAGVSQTPSNKVTEKGKYVELRCDPISGHTALYWYRQSLGQGPEFLIYFQGTGAADDSGLPNDRFFAVRPEGSVSTLKIQRTERGDSAVYLCASSLTPDTEAFFGQGTRLTVV.

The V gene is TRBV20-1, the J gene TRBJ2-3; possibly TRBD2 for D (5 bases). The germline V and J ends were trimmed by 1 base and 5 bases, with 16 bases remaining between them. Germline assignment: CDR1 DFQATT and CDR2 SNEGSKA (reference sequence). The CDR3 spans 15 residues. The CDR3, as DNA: TGCAGTGCTAGAGGGGGTGAGAGCGCGGGAGATACGCAGTATTTT. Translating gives CSARGGESAGDTQYF.